The rows below give T cell receptor beta chains drawn from one sample of a study of beta chain features in type 1 diabetes. Clones were read by immunoSEQ multiplex PCR, and TCRdb kept only the in-frame ones, dropping some. This table holds fewer than 400,000 clones, roughly 9% found once. Source material: central memory CD4+ T cells from blood. These receptors were collected from a man aged 25 to 45 with type 1 diabetes. The CDR3 runs from the conserved cysteine through the conserved F or W. Fields, in order: D gene, J gene, V gene, clone size, CDR3 DNA, CDR3 protein. The D gene is left open where the match is weak. The size entry is marked missing in some rows and otherwise reads once, few, many or a size class.

D gene: TRBD2; J gene: TRBJ2-1; V gene: TRBV5-6; clone size: few; CDR3 DNA: TGTGCCAGCAGCTTGATCGCTAGCGGGGGAGAATACAATGAGCAGTTCTTC; CDR3 protein: CASSLIASGGEYNEQFF
D gene: TRBD1; J gene: TRBJ2-2; V gene: TRBV7-2; clone size: few; CDR3 DNA: TGTGCCAGCAGCCCTGGACAGGGGGCAACCGGGGAGCTGTTTTTT; CDR3 protein: CASSPGQGATGELFF
D gene: -; J gene: TRBJ2-1; V gene: TRBV6-5; clone size: -; CDR3 DNA: TGTGCCAGCAGTTACTCGAGCAGGGGGGGCTACAATGAGCAGTTCTTC; CDR3 protein: CASSYSSRGGYNEQFF
D gene: -; J gene: TRBJ1-5; V gene: TRBV30; clone size: -; CDR3 DNA: TGTGCCTGGAGTGTACTGAGCGATCAGCCCCAGCATTTT; CDR3 protein: CAWSVLSDQPQHF
D gene: -; J gene: TRBJ1-2; V gene: TRBV5-5; clone size: few; CDR3 DNA: TGTGCCAGCAGCTTGGGCGGGTATGGCTACACCTTC; CDR3 protein: CASSLGGYGYTF
D gene: TRBD2; J gene: TRBJ2-5; V gene: TRBV7-2; clone size: few; CDR3 DNA: TGTGCCAGCAGCCAAACTAGCGGGGGGCAAGAGACCCAGTACTTC; CDR3 protein: CASSQTSGGQETQYF
D gene: -; J gene: TRBJ1-5; V gene: TRBV18; clone size: -; CDR3 DNA: TGTGCCAGCTCACCGAGGCGGACAGACCTTGAAAGCAATCAGCCCCAGCATTTT; CDR3 protein: CASSPRRTDLESNQPQHF
D gene: -; J gene: TRBJ2-3; V gene: TRBV10-3; clone size: many; CDR3 DNA: TGTGCCATCAAGGGAGCTTTTAGCACAGATACGCAGTATTTT; CDR3 protein: CAIKGAFSTDTQYF
D gene: -; J gene: TRBJ2-3; V gene: TRBV6-4; clone size: -; CDR3 DNA: TGTGCCAGCAGTGACTCGAGGGGGGGTCACACAGATACGCAGTATTTT; CDR3 protein: CASSDSRGGHTDTQYF
D gene: -; J gene: TRBJ2-2; V gene: TRBV15; clone size: -; CDR3 DNA: TGTGCCACCAGCAGAGGAGATGTGGCCGGGGAGCTGTTTTTT; CDR3 protein: CATSRGDVAGELFF
D gene: -; J gene: TRBJ1-1; V gene: TRBV10-3; clone size: few; CDR3 DNA: TGTGCCATCAGGTCAGATGTGGACACTGAAGCTTTCTTT; CDR3 protein: CAIRSDVDTEAFF
D gene: -; J gene: TRBJ2-1; V gene: TRBV2; clone size: few; CDR3 DNA: TGTGCCGGCCTCAATGAGCAGTTCTTC; CDR3 protein: CAGLNEQFF
D gene: -; J gene: TRBJ1-4; V gene: TRBV18; clone size: many; CDR3 DNA: TGTGCCAGCTCACCAGGGATAGAAGGAAAACGGTTTTTT; CDR3 protein: CASSPGIEGKRFF
D gene: TRBD1; J gene: TRBJ1-2; V gene: TRBV13; clone size: -; CDR3 DNA: TGTGCCAGCAGCTTTGCGGCGCCAGGGGGCTATGGCTACACCTTC; CDR3 protein: CASSFAAPGGYGYTF
D gene: TRBD2; J gene: TRBJ2-1; V gene: TRBV7-2; clone size: -; CDR3 DNA: TGTGCCAGCAGCTCGTCACTAGCGGGGTCCTATGAGCAGTTCTTC; CDR3 protein: CASSSSLAGSYEQFF
D gene: TRBD2; J gene: TRBJ2-7; V gene: TRBV7-2; clone size: -; CDR3 DNA: TGTGCCAGCAGCCGGGGGGGCAGCGCCTACGAGCAGTACTTC; CDR3 protein: CASSRGGSAYEQYF
D gene: -; J gene: TRBJ2-1; V gene: TRBV9; clone size: -; CDR3 DNA: TGTGCCAGCAGCGTAGGGGCAGACAACAATGAGCAGTTCTTC; CDR3 protein: CASSVGADNNEQFF
D gene: -; J gene: TRBJ2-7; V gene: TRBV10-3; clone size: -; CDR3 DNA: TGTGCCATCAGTGAGTGGGGGGTTTCCTACGAGCAGTACTTC; CDR3 protein: CAISEWGVSYEQYF
D gene: TRBD2; J gene: TRBJ2-3; V gene: TRBV9; clone size: few; CDR3 DNA: TGTGCCAGCAGCGCCCGACCCTCTAGCGGGGGGGCCGGGAATACGCAGTATTTT; CDR3 protein: CASSARPSSGGAGNTQYF
D gene: -; J gene: TRBJ1-1; V gene: TRBV7-9; clone size: few; CDR3 DNA: TGTGCCAGCAGCTTAGCGTCCCGGGGGTATCTACGAGCTTTCTTT; CDR3 protein: CASSLASRGYLRAFF
D gene: TRBD2; J gene: TRBJ2-3; V gene: TRBV5-6; clone size: -; CDR3 DNA: TGTGCCAGCAGCTTCCCCCTAGCGGGGAGCACAGATACGCAGTATTTT; CDR3 protein: CASSFPLAGSTDTQYF
D gene: -; J gene: TRBJ1-6; V gene: TRBV5-6; clone size: -; CDR3 DNA: TGTGCCAGCAGCTTATATGGGGGCGGATGGCTCAATTCACCCCTCCACTTT; CDR3 protein: CASSLYGGGWLNSPLHF
D gene: -; J gene: TRBJ2-7; V gene: TRBV5-4; clone size: -; CDR3 DNA: TGTGCCAGCACCAGGGACTCGCTGGGGGACGAGCAGTACTTC; CDR3 protein: CASTRDSLGDEQYF
D gene: -; J gene: TRBJ1-6; V gene: TRBV28; clone size: -; CDR3 DNA: TGTGCCAGCAGTTTATCCTCAGGGGAAAGCTCACCCCTCCACTTT; CDR3 protein: CASSLSSGESSPLHF
D gene: -; J gene: TRBJ2-1; V gene: TRBV6-5; clone size: few; CDR3 DNA: TGTGCCAGCAGTGTAATGGGGAGCTCCTACAATGAGCAGTTCTTC; CDR3 protein: CASSVMGSSYNEQFF
D gene: -; J gene: TRBJ2-5; V gene: TRBV21-1; clone size: many; CDR3 DNA: TGTGCCAGCGGGGGAGAGACCCAGTACTTC; CDR3 protein: CASGGETQYF
D gene: -; J gene: TRBJ2-5; V gene: TRBV7-9; clone size: few; CDR3 DNA: TGTGCCAGCAGCTTAGCGTTTGGGGGGGCTCTTTCACAAGAGACCCAGTACTTC; CDR3 protein: CASSLAFGGALSQETQYF
D gene: TRBD1; J gene: TRBJ1-2; V gene: TRBV7-2; clone size: few; CDR3 DNA: TGTGCCAGCAGCTTAGAAGGACAGGGAACGTGGGGCTACACCTTC; CDR3 protein: CASSLEGQGTWGYTF
D gene: -; J gene: TRBJ1-2; V gene: TRBV5-1; clone size: few; CDR3 DNA: TGCGCCAGCAGCTCGAGCTATACAGGATATGGCTACACCTTC; CDR3 protein: CASSSSYTGYGYTF
D gene: TRBD2; J gene: TRBJ2-1; V gene: TRBV11-2; clone size: -; CDR3 DNA: TGTGCCAGCAGCCTAGAGGGGTATCGGGTCCTAGCGGGGACCAATGAGCAGTTCTTC; CDR3 protein: CASSLEGYRVLAGTNEQFF
D gene: TRBD2; J gene: TRBJ2-3; V gene: TRBV7-2; clone size: -; CDR3 DNA: TGTGCCAGCAGCTTGGCCAGCGGGGCGCGAGATACGCAGTATTTT; CDR3 protein: CASSLASGARDTQYF
D gene: TRBD2; J gene: TRBJ2-3; V gene: TRBV11-2; clone size: -; CDR3 DNA: TGTGCCAGCAGGGGACTAGCGGGGGGTATAGATACGCAGTATTTT; CDR3 protein: CASRGLAGGIDTQYF
D gene: -; J gene: TRBJ2-3; V gene: TRBV7-9; clone size: -; CDR3 DNA: TGTGCCAGCAGCTTGTACCGGACGTGGACAGATACGCAGTATTTT; CDR3 protein: CASSLYRTWTDTQYF
D gene: -; J gene: TRBJ2-7; V gene: TRBV27; clone size: few; CDR3 DNA: TGTGCCAGCAGTTTACAACAGGGACGCGAGCAGTACTTC; CDR3 protein: CASSLQQGREQYF
D gene: TRBD2; J gene: TRBJ2-5; V gene: TRBV5-1; clone size: -; CDR3 DNA: TGCGCCAGCAGCTTGCCTAGCGGGGGGGCAGAGACCCAGTACTTC; CDR3 protein: CASSLPSGGAETQYF
D gene: -; J gene: TRBJ1-1; V gene: TRBV2; clone size: few; CDR3 DNA: TGTGCCAGCAGTGTTAGAGGTCGGGACACTGAAGCTTTCTTT; CDR3 protein: CASSVRGRDTEAFF
D gene: -; J gene: TRBJ2-2; V gene: TRBV6-1; clone size: few; CDR3 DNA: TGTGCCAGCAGTGAAGAGCGCAGACTCCTAAACACCGGGGAGCTGTTTTTT; CDR3 protein: CASSEERRLLNTGELFF
D gene: -; J gene: TRBJ2-5; V gene: TRBV5-4; clone size: few; CDR3 DNA: TGTGCCAGCAGCGCGGGACAGTCCCAAGAGACCCAGTACTTC; CDR3 protein: CASSAGQSQETQYF
D gene: -; J gene: TRBJ2-7; V gene: TRBV7-2; clone size: -; CDR3 DNA: TGTGCCAGCAGCTTATTAGTGGAGCAGTACTTC; CDR3 protein: CASSLLVEQYF
D gene: -; J gene: TRBJ2-5; V gene: TRBV21-1; clone size: -; CDR3 DNA: TGTGCCAGCAGGTTTGAGGAAGAGACCCAGTACTTC; CDR3 protein: CASRFEEETQYF
D gene: -; J gene: TRBJ1-2; V gene: TRBV9; clone size: -; CDR3 DNA: TGTGCCAGCAGCGAGGATGGGGGAGGCTACACCTTC; CDR3 protein: CASSEDGGGYTF
D gene: -; J gene: TRBJ2-2; V gene: TRBV2; clone size: -; CDR3 DNA: TGTGCCAGCAGTCGGGACAAAACCGGGGAGCTGTTTTTT; CDR3 protein: CASSRDKTGELFF
D gene: TRBD1; J gene: TRBJ2-7; V gene: TRBV5-4; clone size: -; CDR3 DNA: TGTGCCAGCAGCCCAACGGACAGGGGGCTTTCTTACGAGCAGTACTTC; CDR3 protein: CASSPTDRGLSYEQYF
D gene: TRBD1; J gene: TRBJ1-2; V gene: TRBV30; clone size: few; CDR3 DNA: TGTGCCTGGAGTCCCCGGACAGGGATCGGCTACACCTTC; CDR3 protein: CAWSPRTGIGYTF
D gene: -; J gene: TRBJ1-4; V gene: TRBV4-3; clone size: many; CDR3 DNA: TGCGCCAGCAGCCTTGATTTAGGTGAAAAACTGTTTTTT; CDR3 protein: CASSLDLGEKLFF
D gene: TRBD1; J gene: TRBJ2-4; V gene: TRBV28; clone size: -; CDR3 DNA: TGTGCCAGCAGTTTATTGCAGGGGGCGACAAACATTCAGTACTTC; CDR3 protein: CASSLLQGATNIQYF
D gene: TRBD2; J gene: TRBJ2-1; V gene: TRBV2; clone size: -; CDR3 DNA: TGTGCCAGGAGTGAAGGTAGCGGGCTGTATGAGCAGTTCTTC; CDR3 protein: CARSEGSGLYEQFF
D gene: TRBD2; J gene: TRBJ2-5; V gene: TRBV7-2; clone size: -; CDR3 DNA: TGTGCCAGCAGCCTCGGACTAGCGGGGGGTGAAGAGACCCAGTACTTC; CDR3 protein: CASSLGLAGGEETQYF
D gene: TRBD1; J gene: TRBJ1-2; V gene: TRBV30; clone size: few; CDR3 DNA: TGTGCCTGGAGTACAGGGGTTAGGTGGGGCTACACCTTC; CDR3 protein: CAWSTGVRWGYTF
D gene: -; J gene: TRBJ2-5; V gene: TRBV5-4; clone size: few; CDR3 DNA: TGTGCCAGCAGCTTGGAAGCTGAGACCCAGTACTTC; CDR3 protein: CASSLEAETQYF
D gene: -; J gene: TRBJ2-2; V gene: TRBV29-1; clone size: -; CDR3 DNA: TGCAGCGCCGAGGGTCGGAGGTACACCGGGGAGCTGTTTTTT; CDR3 protein: CSAEGRRYTGELFF
D gene: -; J gene: TRBJ2-1; V gene: TRBV5-6; clone size: few; CDR3 DNA: TGTGCCAGCGCGGGGGCAGGGTTCTATGAGCAGTTCTTC; CDR3 protein: CASAGAGFYEQFF
D gene: TRBD1; J gene: TRBJ2-3; V gene: TRBV5-1; clone size: -; CDR3 DNA: TGCGCCAGCAGCTTGGCGGGACAGTCCACAGATACGCAGTATTTT; CDR3 protein: CASSLAGQSTDTQYF
D gene: TRBD1; J gene: TRBJ2-3; V gene: TRBV7-2; clone size: many; CDR3 DNA: TGTGCCAGCAGCCGCAACGGACAGGGCCAACCAGATACGCAGTATTTT; CDR3 protein: CASSRNGQGQPDTQYF
D gene: -; J gene: TRBJ1-1; V gene: TRBV9; clone size: few; CDR3 DNA: TGTGCCAGCAGCCCTCTTTCGGTGAACACTGAAGCTTTCTTT; CDR3 protein: CASSPLSVNTEAFF
D gene: TRBD2; J gene: TRBJ2-5; V gene: TRBV6-1; clone size: -; CDR3 DNA: TGTGCCAGCAGTGGGCCACTAGCGGGGTACCAAGAGACCCAGTACTTC; CDR3 protein: CASSGPLAGYQETQYF
D gene: TRBD2; J gene: TRBJ2-1; V gene: TRBV7-2; clone size: -; CDR3 DNA: TGTGCCAGCAGCTCCAGCGGGGGAGGGTACAATGAGCAGTTCTTC; CDR3 protein: CASSSSGGGYNEQFF
D gene: TRBD2; J gene: TRBJ2-2; V gene: TRBV5-1; clone size: few; CDR3 DNA: TGCGCCAGCAGCTTGGATTCGGCTAGCGGCCTAGAGCTGTTTTTT; CDR3 protein: CASSLDSASGLELFF
D gene: -; J gene: TRBJ1-2; V gene: TRBV19; clone size: -; CDR3 DNA: TGTGCCAGTAGTACTCCAGGGACTGGCTACACCTTC; CDR3 protein: CASSTPGTGYTF